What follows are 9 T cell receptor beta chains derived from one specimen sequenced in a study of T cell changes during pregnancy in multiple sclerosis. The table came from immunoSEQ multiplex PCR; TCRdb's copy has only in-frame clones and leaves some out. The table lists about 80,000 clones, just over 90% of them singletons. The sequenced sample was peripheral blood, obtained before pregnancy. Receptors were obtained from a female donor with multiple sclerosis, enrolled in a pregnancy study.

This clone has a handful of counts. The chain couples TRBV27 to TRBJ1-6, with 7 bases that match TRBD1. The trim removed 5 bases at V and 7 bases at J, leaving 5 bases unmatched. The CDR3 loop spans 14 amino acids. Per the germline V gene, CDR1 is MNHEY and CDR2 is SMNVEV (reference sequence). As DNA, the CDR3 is TGTGCCAGCAGTCCAGGGACAGAGAATTCACCCCTCCACTTT. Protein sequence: CASSPGTENSPLHF.

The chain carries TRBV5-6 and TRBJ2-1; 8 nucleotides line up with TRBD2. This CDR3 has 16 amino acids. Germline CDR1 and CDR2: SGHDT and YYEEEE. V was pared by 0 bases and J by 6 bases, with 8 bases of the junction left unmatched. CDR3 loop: CASSLVGGGGLNEQFF. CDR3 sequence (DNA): TGTGCCAGCAGCTTGGTGGGTGGCGGGGGGCTCAATGAGCAGTTCTTC.

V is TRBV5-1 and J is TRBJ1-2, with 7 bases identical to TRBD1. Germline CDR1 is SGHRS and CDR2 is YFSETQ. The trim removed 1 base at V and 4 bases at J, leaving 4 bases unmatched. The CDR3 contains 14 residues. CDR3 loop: CASSLQAGGYGYTF. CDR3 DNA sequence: TGCGCCAGCAGCTTGCAGGCAGGGGGCTATGGCTACACCTTC.

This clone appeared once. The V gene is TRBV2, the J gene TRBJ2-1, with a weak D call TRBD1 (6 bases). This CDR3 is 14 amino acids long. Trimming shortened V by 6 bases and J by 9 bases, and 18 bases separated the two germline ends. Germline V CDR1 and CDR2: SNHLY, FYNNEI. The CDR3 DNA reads TGTGCCAGCAGCCCCGGCCAGGGGAGAGGTGAGCAGTTCTTC. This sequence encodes CASSPGQGRGEQFF.

The DNA of the CDR3 is TGTGCCAGCTGCAGGGTCCTGTTCGAAATGGTGGAACTGTTTTTT. Encoded protein: CASCRVLFEMVELFF. The chain uses TRBV6-5 and TRBJ1-4; possible D gene TRBD1, 5 bases. V lost 8 bases, J lost 12 bases, and 25 bases lay in between. This CDR3 contains 15 residues. Per the germline V gene, CDR1 is MNHEY and CDR2 is SVGAGI.

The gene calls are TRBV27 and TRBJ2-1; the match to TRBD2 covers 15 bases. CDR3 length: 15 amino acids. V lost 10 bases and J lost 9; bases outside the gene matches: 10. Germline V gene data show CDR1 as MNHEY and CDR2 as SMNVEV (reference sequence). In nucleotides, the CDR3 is TGTGCCACCAACGGACTAGCGGGGGGGCATGGTGAGCAGTTCTTC. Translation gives CATNGLAGGHGEQFF.

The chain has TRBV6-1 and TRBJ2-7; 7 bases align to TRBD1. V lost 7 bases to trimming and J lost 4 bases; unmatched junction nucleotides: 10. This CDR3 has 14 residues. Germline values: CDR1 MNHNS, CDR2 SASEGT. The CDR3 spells CASTVSGQRYEQYF. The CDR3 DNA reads TGTGCCAGCACCGTTTCGGGACAGCGGTACGAGCAGTACTTC.

The CDR3 here is CASSLTLQGNEQYF. The DNA for the CDR3 is TGTGCCAGCAGCTTAACGTTACAGGGGAACGAGCAGTACTTC. This chain joins TRBV7-6 and TRBJ2-7; 7 nucleotides align to TRBD1. CDR1 is SGHVS, CDR2 FNYEAQ, per germline. The CDR3 length is 14 residues. V was pared by 2 bases and J by 5 bases, with 6 bases of the junction left unmatched.

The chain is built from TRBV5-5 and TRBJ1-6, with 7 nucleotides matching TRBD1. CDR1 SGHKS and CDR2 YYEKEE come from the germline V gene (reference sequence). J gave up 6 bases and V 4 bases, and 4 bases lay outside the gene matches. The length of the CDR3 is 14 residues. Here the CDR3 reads CASSDRVINSPLHF. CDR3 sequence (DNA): TGTGCCAGCAGCGACAGGGTAATTAATTCACCCCTCCACTTT.